In this sample, the clone carrying this T cell receptor (beta chain) turned up a few times. This sample was taken from a study of CD8 T cells in Susac syndrome. When the RNA was reverse transcribed, random hexamers were used with an input of about 0.5 to 1 ug. One entry per CDR3 protein results from TCRdb running MiXCR on the immunoSEQ multiplex PCR reads. Among approximately 150,000 distinct CDR3 sequences listed, 94% were seen once. The CDR3 is made up of 15 amino acids. With 3 bases clipped from V and 0 bases from J, the junction kept 0 bases outside the gene matches. The germline CDR1 and CDR2 sequences are SGHRS and YFSETQ. Matched for age and sex, the controls were healthy donors. The CD8+ and CD4+ T cells were isolated magnetically using a negative isolation approach, whereas the TEMRA cells were enriched by FACS.

The chain links TRBV5-1 to TRBJ2-6, with 7 bases that match TRBD1. The sequencing input was CD4+ T cells from PBMCs. The TCR originated in a human donor in good health. The CDR3 sequence: CASSWTGSGANVLTF. The CDR3 DNA follows: TGCGCCAGCAGCTGGACAGGCTCTGGGGCCAACGTCCTGACTTTC.